Each of the 10 T cell receptor beta chains below was sequenced from the same sample in a study of OX40 agonist ivuxolimab in advanced cancers. Here immunoSEQ multiplex PCR was the method, and the copy in TCRdb shows in-frame clones only, minus some. This table has under 50,000 clones, approximately 80% appearing once. The sample in question was CD4+ or CD8+ T cells sorted from blood, obtained in a trial of the OX40 agonist ivuxolimab. These TCRs come from an adult with an advanced solid tumor such as melanoma, head and neck, liver or kidney cancer.

The CDR3 reads CASSLDTEAFF. CDR3 in DNA: TGTGCCAGCAGCTTAGACACTGAAGCTTTCTTT. The chain links TRBV7-9 to TRBJ1-1; D is unclear. CDR1 SEHNR and CDR2 FQNEAQ come from the germline V gene (reference sequence). The CDR3 spans 11 residues. The ends were cut back, 1 base at V and 3 bases at J, with 0 bases in the middle.

Only one count was recorded for this clone. This chain links TRBV11-3 with TRBJ2-2; tentative D call: TRBD2 (5 bases). Deletions cut 5 bases from V and 1 base from J, with 11 bases between. CDR3 length: 15 residues. Looked up from germline, CDR1 is SGHNT and CDR2 is YENEEA. The CDR3 is CASSPGLLNTGELFF. The CDR3 nucleotides read TGTGCCAGCAGCCCAGGACTTCTGAACACCGGGGAGCTGTTTTTT.

The chain is built from TRBV5-1 and TRBJ1-2; 9 bases are shared with TRBD1. The CDR3 length is 16 residues. From germline, CDR1 is SGHRS and CDR2 YFSETQ. Trimming removed 4 bases from V and 2 bases from J; junction bases left unmatched: 9. CDR3 residues: CASSPPGTGTNYGYTF. Written as DNA, the CDR3 is TGCGCCAGCAGCCCTCCCGGGACAGGGACGAACTATGGCTACACCTTC.

V gene TRBV19 combines with J gene TRBJ2-7; 11 positions match TRBD2. With V trimmed by 5 bases and J by 2 bases, 5 bases remained unmatched. This CDR3 contains 15 residues. The germline gives CDR1 LNHDA, CDR2 SQIVND (reference sequence). CDR3 residues: CASSVLAGVTYEQYF. The CDR3 nucleotides read TGTGCCAGTAGTGTACTAGCGGGGGTAACCTACGAGCAGTACTTC.

This clone occurred a few times. The chain employs TRBV11-2 and TRBJ1-2; 10 nucleotides line up with TRBD1. Germline V lookup: CDR1 SGHAT, CDR2 FQNNGV. This CDR3 comprises 16 residues. Germline trimming cut 0 bases from V and 4 bases from J; bases unmatched to any gene: 5. CDR3: CASSLDAGTGAYGYTF. In DNA, the CDR3 is TGTGCCAGCAGCTTAGACGCCGGGACAGGGGCCTATGGCTACACCTTC.

The genes are TRBV5-1 and TRBJ1-4; D is undetermined. This CDR3 comprises 14 residues. V lost 0 bases to trimming and J lost 7 bases, with 10 bases between them. Germline-derived CDR1 and CDR2 are SGHRS and YFSETQ. CDR3 residues: CASSLEGRGEKLFF. The CDR3 DNA reads as TGCGCCAGCAGCTTGGAAGGAAGAGGTGAAAAACTGTTTTTT.

J is TRBJ1-5 and V is TRBV5-8; D unresolved. Germline values: CDR1 SGHTS, CDR2 YDEGEE. This CDR3 is built from 14 residues. Between the trimmed V and J ends, which lost 0 bases and 0 bases, there was a span of 4 bases. The CDR3 here is CASSLVDSNQPQHF. Here the CDR3 DNA reads TGTGCCAGCAGCTTGGTGGATAGCAATCAGCCCCAGCATTTT.

This clone was found a few times. The chain recombines TRBV6-5 with TRBJ1-4, with a tentative D call TRBD1 (6 bases). This CDR3 is built from 14 residues. V was cut by 8 bases and J by 0 bases, with 10 bases left in between. Germline V gene data show CDR1 as MNHEY and CDR2 as SVGAGI. In nucleotides, the CDR3 is TGTGCCAGCGGACAGCCAGCAACTAATGAAAAACTGTTTTTT. It codes for CASGQPATNEKLFF.

A few counts support this clone. The V call is TRBV7-9, the J call TRBJ2-3; possible D gene TRBD2, 5 bases. Trimming stripped 2 bases from V and 1 base from J, with 10 bases between. This CDR3 spans 15 amino acids. The germline V gene has CDR1 SEHNR and CDR2 FQNEAQ (reference sequence). The CDR3 sequence: CASSLPGLRTDTQYF. Here the CDR3 DNA reads TGTGCCAGCAGCTTACCGGGATTACGCACAGATACGCAGTATTTT.

The genes are TRBV18 and TRBJ1-2, with 9 bases lining up with TRBD1. CDR3 length: 14 amino acids. The germline V gene encodes CDR1 KGHSH and CDR2 LQKENI. After removal of 4 bases from V and 8 bases from J, the junction contained 8 bases not matched to a gene. CDR3: CASSLGTGSEGYTF. The CDR3 DNA sequence: TGTGCCAGCTCACTAGGGACAGGGTCGGAGGGCTACACCTTC.